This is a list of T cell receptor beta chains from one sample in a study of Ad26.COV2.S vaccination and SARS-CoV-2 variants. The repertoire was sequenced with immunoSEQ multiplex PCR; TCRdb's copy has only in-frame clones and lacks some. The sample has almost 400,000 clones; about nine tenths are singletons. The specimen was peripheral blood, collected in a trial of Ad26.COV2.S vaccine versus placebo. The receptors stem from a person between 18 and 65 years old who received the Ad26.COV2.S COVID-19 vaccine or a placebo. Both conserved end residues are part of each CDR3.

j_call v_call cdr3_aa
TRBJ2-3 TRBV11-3 CASSFEDTQYF
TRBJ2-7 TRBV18 CASSPQVDSYEQYF
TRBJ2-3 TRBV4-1 CASSQGSTDTQYF
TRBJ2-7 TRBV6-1 CASSVAGASEQYF
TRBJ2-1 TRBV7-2 CASSRTGSYNEQFF
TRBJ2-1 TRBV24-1 CATSDLGTSDENEQFF
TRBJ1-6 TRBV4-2 CASSQDPGLDSPLHF
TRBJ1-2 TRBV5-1 CASSLAPDRVGGYTF
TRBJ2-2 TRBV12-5 CASGRQGPGELFF
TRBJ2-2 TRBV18 CASSPVVVSASNTGELFF
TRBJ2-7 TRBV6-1 CASSEMKRAPYEQYF
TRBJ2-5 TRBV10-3 CAISDPETSGSSQETQYF
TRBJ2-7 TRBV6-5 CASSTQRSYEQYF
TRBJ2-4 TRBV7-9 CASSSGGHIQYF
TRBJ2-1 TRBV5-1 CASSSGTGLYNEQFF
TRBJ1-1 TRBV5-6 CASTSRGRGNTEAFF
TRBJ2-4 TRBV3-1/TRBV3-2 CASSQEREIRGNIQYF
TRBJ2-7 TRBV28 CASSPTGQQYF
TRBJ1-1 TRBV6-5 CASSYRGYTEAFF
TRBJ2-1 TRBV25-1 CASSDPPRGWRFF
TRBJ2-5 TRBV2 CASTREDRVIKETQYF
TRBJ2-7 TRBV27 CASSPQGLPPVYEQYF
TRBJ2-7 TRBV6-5 CASSYIGGSYEQYF